The present TCR beta chain was sequenced within a study of T cells in narcolepsy. Study-level information: Donors had narcolepsy type 1 or type 2, or were healthy controls.

Study outcomes and limitations: Reportedly, autoreactive clonotypes were serially detected in patients' blood but not controls'.

The table came from immunoSEQ multiplex PCR; TCRdb's copy has only in-frame clones and leaves some out. The sample lists roughly 3,100 clones; 62% were seen once. Trimming pared 0 bases from V and 3 bases from J, leaving 3 bases between. The CDR3 consists of 12 residues. Germline V lookup: CDR1 SGHDT, CDR2 YYEEEE. This clone showed up just a few times. Its antigen remains unknown. This TCR came from a human donor with narcolepsy. This chain connects TRBV5-6 to TRBJ1-1, with D hard to call. The sample was CD45RA- memory CD8+ T cells from PBMCs. The CDR3 nucleotides read TGTGCCAGCAGCTTGGGCGACACTGAAGCTTTCTTT. It translates to CASSLGDTEAFF. The full variable domain, its missing parts supplied by reference TRBV5-6 and TRBJ1-1, is DAGVTQSPTHLIKTRGQQVTLRCSPKSGHDTVSWYQQALGQGPQFIFQYYEEEERQRGNFPDRFSGHQFPNYSSELNVNALLLGDSALYLCASSLGDTEAFFGQGTRLTVV.